The 8 T cell receptor beta chains given below trace back to one sample, sequenced in a study of a mutant IDH1 vaccine in newly diagnosed glioma. Antigens of these TCRs are unknown. The table came from immunoSEQ multiplex PCR; TCRdb's copy has only in-frame clones and leaves some out. There are tens of thousands of clones in the sample; approximately 87% occur only once, and over 1.5% lies in the top ten. This sample's time point: week 35, safety follow-up. Every vaccination contained 300 ug of the mutant IDH1 20-mer peptide and was paired with topical imiquimod. Material: PBMCs, obtained from a glioma patient whose treatment included an IDH1 peptide vaccine. The receptors come from a man between 35 and 55 years old with glioma.

V gene TRBV28 combines with J gene TRBJ1-5; the match to TRBD1 covers 7 bases. CDR1 and CDR2 (germline): MDHEN, SYDVKM. The length of the CDR3 is 15 residues. Losses at the gene ends were 3 bases for V and 3 bases for J; bases not matched to a gene: 5. The CDR3 sequence is CASSLNRGVNQPQHF. Here the CDR3 DNA reads TGTGCCAGCAGTTTGAACAGGGGCGTCAATCAGCCCCAGCATTTT.

The CDR3 nucleotides are TGTGCCATCAGTGCCCAGGAAGGTCAGCCCCAGCATTTT. It encodes CAISAQEGQPQHF. This chain links TRBV10-3 with TRBJ1-5; the D is unclear. Germline assignment: CDR1 ENHRY and CDR2 SYGVKD. With 4 bases removed from V and 6 bases from J, the gap between germline ends came to 10 bases. The CDR3 totals 13 residues.

The J gene is TRBJ2-3, the V gene TRBV6-1; D possibly corresponds to TRBD2 (5 bases). Trimming pared 0 bases from V and 6 bases from J, leaving 13 bases between. Germline lookup yields CDR1 MNHNS and CDR2 SASEGT. The CDR3 spans 15 residues. CDR3 coding DNA: TGTGCCAGCAGTGAAGCCGGACCCCGGGGTGATACGCAGTATTTT. Residues: CASSEAGPRGDTQYF.

The J gene is TRBJ2-5, the V gene TRBV5-1, with 12 positions matching TRBD1. Germline V gene lookup returns CDR1 SGHRS and CDR2 YFSETQ. The CDR3 runs 15 residues. V dropped 4 bases and J dropped 5; count of bases not matched to a gene: 6. The CDR3 loop reads CASSRDRGLGETQYF. In DNA, the CDR3 is TGCGCCAGCAGCCGGGACAGGGGGCTGGGGGAGACCCAGTACTTC. Full variable domain (outside the CDR3, taken from reference TRBV5-1 and TRBJ2-5): KAGVTQTPRYLIKTRGQQVTLSCSPISGHRSVSWYQQTPGQGLQFLFEYFSETQRNKGNFPGRFSGRQFSNSRSEMNVSTLELGDSALYLCASSRDRGLGETQYFGPGTRLLVL.

The chain uses TRBV2 and TRBJ2-5; 9 bases map to TRBD1. This CDR3 has 14 residues. Germline CDR1 SNHLY, CDR2 FYNNEI. After removal of 8 bases from V and 5 bases from J, the junction contained 9 bases not matched to a gene. CDR3 region: CASPGQGAGETQYF. Written as DNA, the CDR3 is TGTGCCAGCCCGGGACAGGGCGCGGGGGAGACCCAGTACTTC.

This clone appeared once. Other DNA sequences from this sample encode an identical CDR3 as well. This chain joins TRBV5-1 and TRBJ2-5; D remains unclear. The CDR3 is made up of 14 amino acids. The V gene's germline CDR1 is SGHRS and CDR2 YFSETQ. V was trimmed by 0 bases and J by 1 base, leaving 7 bases between them. DNA of the CDR3: TGCGCCAGCAGCTTGGTAGGGCCCCAAGAGACCCAGTACTTC. It specifies CASSLVGPQETQYF.

This chain uses TRBV29-1 with TRBJ2-3; TRBD1 might be the D (6 bases). Germline assignment: CDR1 SQVTM and CDR2 ANQGSEA. This CDR3 has 12 residues. V was cut by 6 bases and J by 4 bases, with 11 bases left in between. This CDR3 reads CSVTGTADTQYF. The CDR3 nucleotides read TGCAGCGTCACAGGGACGGCAGATACGCAGTATTTT.

J is TRBJ2-3 and V is TRBV6-6; D remains ambiguous. CDR1 MNHNY and CDR2 SVGAGI come from the germline V gene (reference sequence). Trimming took off 8 bases at V and 0 bases at J, with 6 bases between the two ends. This CDR3 comprises 12 residues. CDR3 loop: CASGMSTDTQYF. CDR3 nucleotides: TGTGCCAGCGGAATGAGCACAGATACGCAGTATTTT.